The clone carrying this TCR beta chain was seen a single time. The antigen remains undetermined. This record belongs to a study of shared clonotypes between healthy human individuals. The study, taken as a whole, reports: Non-shared clonotypes had lower generation probabilities than clonotypes shared by all four sorted-subset donors.

Naive-designated CD8 cells lacked CD45RO, were positively enriched for CCR7, and omitted terminally differentiated effector memory CD45RA+ cells. The V end lost 0 bases, the J end lost 2 bases, and 14 bases lay between the germline ends. CDR1 MGHDK and CDR2 SYGVNS come from the germline V gene. CDR3 length: 17 amino acids. Assay: immunoSEQ multiplex PCR; the TCRdb copy retains only in-frame clones and omits some. The data contain some 2,100,000 clones, roughly 91% of them seen just once; the ten biggest clones take up about 1.8%. Sequenced: naive CD8+ T cells from PBMCs. The TCR comes from a man aged 18 to 29 in good health. Some clones in this sample may be carry-over from other donors' samples. V gene TRBV25-1 combines with J gene TRBJ2-1, with D perhaps assigned TRBD1 or TRBD2 (6 bases each). DNA for the CDR3: TGTGCCAGCAGTGAATATCGGGGGCAGGTCCCCTACAATGAGCAGTTCTTC. It translates to CASSEYRGQVPYNEQFF.